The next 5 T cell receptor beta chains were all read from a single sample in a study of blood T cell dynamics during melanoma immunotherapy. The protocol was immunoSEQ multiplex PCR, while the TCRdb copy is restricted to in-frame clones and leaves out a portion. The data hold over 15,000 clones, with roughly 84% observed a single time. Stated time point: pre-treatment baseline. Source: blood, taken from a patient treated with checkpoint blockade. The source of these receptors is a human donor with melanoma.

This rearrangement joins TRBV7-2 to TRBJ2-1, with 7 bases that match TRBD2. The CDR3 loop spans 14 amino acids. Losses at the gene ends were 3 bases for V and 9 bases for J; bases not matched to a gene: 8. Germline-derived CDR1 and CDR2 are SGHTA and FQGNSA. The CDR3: CASSLGGTFSEQFF. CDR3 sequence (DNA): TGTGCCAGCAGCTTGGGGGGGACTTTCAGTGAGCAGTTCTTC.

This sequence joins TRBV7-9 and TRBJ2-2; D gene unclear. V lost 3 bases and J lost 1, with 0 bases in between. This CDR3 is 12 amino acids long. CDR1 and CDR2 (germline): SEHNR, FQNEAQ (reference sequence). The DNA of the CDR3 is TGTGCCAGCAGCTTGAACACCGGGGAGCTGTTTTTT. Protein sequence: CASSLNTGELFF. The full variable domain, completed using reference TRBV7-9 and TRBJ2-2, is DTGVSQNPRHKITKRGQNVTFRCDPISEHNRLYWYRQTLGQGPEFLTYFQNEAQLEKSRLLSDRFSAERPKGSFSTLEIQRTEQGDSAMYLCASSLNTGELFFGEGSRLTVL.

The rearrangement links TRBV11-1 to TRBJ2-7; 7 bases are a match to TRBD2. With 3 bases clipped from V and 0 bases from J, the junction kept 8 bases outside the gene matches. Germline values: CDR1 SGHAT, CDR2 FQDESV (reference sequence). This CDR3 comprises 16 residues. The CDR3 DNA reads TGTGCCAGCAGCTTGGATAGCGGGCGCCGCTCCTACGAGCAGTACTTC. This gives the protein CASSLDSGRRSYEQYF.

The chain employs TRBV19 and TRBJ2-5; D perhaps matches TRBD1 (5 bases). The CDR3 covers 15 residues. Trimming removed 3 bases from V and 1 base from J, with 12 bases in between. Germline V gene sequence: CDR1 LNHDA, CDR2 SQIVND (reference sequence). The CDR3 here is CASSMTGRAQETQYF. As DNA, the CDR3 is TGTGCCAGTAGTATGACCGGCAGGGCCCAAGAGACCCAGTACTTC. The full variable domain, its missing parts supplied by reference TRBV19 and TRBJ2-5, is DGGITQSPKYLFRKEGQNVTLSCEQNLNHDAMYWYRQDPGQGLRLIYYSQIVNDFQKGDIAEGYSVSREKKESFPLTVTSAQKNPTAFYLCASSMTGRAQETQYFGPGTRLLVL.

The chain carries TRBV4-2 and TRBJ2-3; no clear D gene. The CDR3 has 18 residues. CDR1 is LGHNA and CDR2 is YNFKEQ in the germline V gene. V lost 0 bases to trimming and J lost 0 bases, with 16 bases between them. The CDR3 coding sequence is TGTGCCAGCAGCCAAGATCCGTGGAAGGTTCCTAGCACAGATACGCAGTATTTT. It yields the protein CASSQDPWKVPSTDTQYF.